These 10 T cell receptor beta chains share one sample of origin, sequenced in a study of blood T cell repertoires in COVID-19. Produced via immunoSEQ multiplex PCR; TCRdb's table is partial and in-frame only. This table holds 150,000 to 200,000 clones, roughly 89% found once. Sequencing used peripheral blood. The source is a woman aged 65 to 85 with COVID-19, enrolled during active disease.

The chain is built from TRBV9 and TRBJ2-7, with 7 bases identical to TRBD2. The germline gives CDR1 SGDLS, CDR2 YYNGEE. V lost 0 bases, J lost 6 bases, and 6 bases stayed unmatched. This CDR3 spans 14 amino acids. The CDR3 loop reads CASSVVAGESEQYF. CDR3 nucleotide sequence: TGTGCCAGCAGCGTAGTCGCGGGAGAGTCCGAGCAGTACTTC.

This clone has a single count. The chain recombines TRBV28 with TRBJ1-5; D unresolved. The CDR3 length is 12 residues. CDR1 is MDHEN and CDR2 is SYDVKM in the germline V gene. With 5 bases removed from V and 3 bases from J, the gap between germline ends came to 5 bases. Here the CDR3 reads CASSVNNQPQHF. The CDR3, as DNA: TGTGCCAGCAGTGTCAACAATCAGCCCCAGCATTTT.

This clone was found once. The chain is built from TRBV5-3 and TRBJ1-1; D unresolved. TRBV5-3 is an ORF, and what it does is uncertain. This CDR3 comprises 15 residues. V lost 4 bases, J lost 1 base, and 14 bases lay in between. The DNA of the CDR3 is TGTGCCAGAAGCCCTTTGGGGAGAGCGAACACTGAAGCTTTCTTT. It specifies CARSPLGRANTEAFF.

This clone was observed many times. This chain uses TRBV30 with TRBJ2-7; 15 bases line up with TRBD2. Looked up from germline, CDR1 is GTSNPN and CDR2 is SVGIG (reference sequence). V shed 0 bases, J shed 1 base, and the junction held 13 bases outside the gene matches. The CDR3 totals 20 residues. The DNA of the CDR3 is TGTGCCTGGAGTGTACTGGTTACAGGGACTAGCGGGAGGTATTCCTACGAGCAGTACTTC. This codes for CAWSVLVTGTSGRYSYEQYF.

The V call is TRBV19, the J call TRBJ2-1; D ambiguous. The CDR3 is made up of 15 amino acids. Per the germline V gene, CDR1 is LNHDA and CDR2 is SQIVND (reference sequence). Between the trimmed V and J ends, which lost 3 bases and 5 bases, there was a span of 14 bases. CDR3 sequence (DNA): TGTGCCAGTAGTATCTCCTGGCAGGCCCACAATGAGCAGTTCTTC. Protein sequence: CASSISWQAHNEQFF.

This chain uses TRBV6-2 or TRBV6-3 with TRBJ2-7, with D possibly matching TRBD1 (6 bases). This CDR3 region has 14 residues. Germline loops: CDR1 MNHEY, CDR2 SVGEGT. Between the trimmed V and J ends, which lost 6 bases and 2 bases, there was a span of 14 bases. The CDR3 DNA follows: TGTGCCAGCAGCCCTCACGGACAGACCTACGAGCAGTACTTC. This gives the protein CASSPHGQTYEQYF.

In this sample, this clone turned up a few times. The rearrangement uses TRBV7-9 and TRBJ1-1, with D tentatively TRBD1 (5 bases). Germline V gene data show CDR1 as SEHNR and CDR2 as FQNEAQ (reference sequence). The CDR3 contains 14 residues. The V end was cut by 0 bases, the J end by 3 bases, with 8 bases between. CDR3 coding DNA: TGTGCCAGCAGCTTAGCAGGGGTGGACACTGAAGCTTTCTTT. This codes for CASSLAGVDTEAFF.

The chain is built from TRBV28 and TRBJ2-7, with 9 bases fitting TRBD1. Germline trimming cut 3 bases from V and 7 bases from J; bases unmatched to any gene: 7. This CDR3 is 14 amino acids long. Germline assignment: CDR1 MDHEN and CDR2 SYDVKM. The CDR3 reads CASSFGTGRREQYF. CDR3 bases: TGTGCCAGCAGTTTTGGGACAGGGAGGAGAGAGCAGTACTTC.

The rearrangement joins TRBV2 to TRBJ2-1, with a weak D call TRBD1 (6 bases). The V gene lost 4 bases and the J gene lost 10 bases, with 14 bases spanning the gap. Germline assignment: CDR1 SNHLY and CDR2 FYNNEI. This CDR3 has 13 amino acids. The CDR3 DNA reads TGTGCCAGCAGTGTTAACAGGGCAGGCGAGCAGTTCTTC. It translates to CASSVNRAGEQFF. Supplemented by reference TRBV2 and TRBJ2-1, the full variable domain reads EPEVTQTPSHQVTQMGQEVILRCVPISNHLYFYWYRQILGQKVEFLVSFYNNEISEKSEIFDDQFSVERPDGSNFTLKIRSTKLEDSAMYFCASSVNRAGEQFFGPGTRLTVL.

The rearrangement joins TRBV5-1 to TRBJ2-5; tentatively, D is TRBD1 (6 bases). Per the germline V gene, CDR1 is SGHRS and CDR2 is YFSETQ. CDR3 size: 15 residues. The germline V and J ends were trimmed by 2 bases and 5 bases, with 16 bases remaining between them. The CDR3 protein is CASSLDTGPRETQYF. The CDR3 nucleotides read TGCGCCAGCAGCTTAGACACAGGGCCCCGGGAGACCCAGTACTTC.